This TCR beta chain emerged from a study of blood T cell repertoires in COVID-19. Authors' data handling: Estimation of nucleated cell counts was performed using reference gene primer amplification. Sequencing used immunoSEQ multiplex PCR; TCRdb keeps in-frame clones, though not all of them. The V and J calls and clone size come from that table; D and trimming were worked out from the DNA. Of a few hundred thousand clones listed, 80% to 90% are singletons. The CDR3 is 13 amino acids. Germline V gene lookup returns CDR1 SEHNR and CDR2 FQNEAQ (reference sequence). Trimming shortened V by 6 bases and J by 2 bases, and 10 bases separated the two germline ends.

The sequencing input was PBMCs or T cells enriched from blood (not recorded which). V usage is TRBV7-9 and J usage is TRBJ1-1; D call uncertain. The sequence came from a man younger than 45 who had recovered from COVID-19. In DNA, the CDR3 is TGTGCCAGCAGGTGGGCAAAAAACACTGAAGCTTTCTTT. Protein: CASRWAKNTEAFF.